This T cell receptor beta chain was identified in a study of blood T cell repertoires in COVID-19. Turning to the study itself: COVID-19 samples, acute and convalescent, were from the United States, Italy and Spain. PBMCs, B-cell-depleted T cells, or T cells provided the cDNA or gDNA that made up the material.

In the original processing: Reference gene primers were amplified, and this amplification served to estimate nucleated cell counts. Data came from immunoSEQ multiplex PCR; TCRdb stores just in-frame clones and leaves some out. The V and J calls and clone size come from that table; D and trimming were worked out from the DNA. The sample has roughly 400,000 clones, more than 70% seen once. Recruited during active infection, patients (from Seattle) were subsequently followed longitudinally. V lost 4 bases and J 0 bases, leaving 13 bases between the germline ends. The germline V gene encodes CDR1 SGHRS and CDR2 YFSETQ. This CDR3 has 15 amino acids.

The chain couples TRBV5-1 to TRBJ1-1, with a tentative D call TRBD1 (6 bases). The TCR sequence derives from a woman aged 60 to 75 with COVID-19, enrolled during active disease. The sample comprised peripheral blood. The CDR3 bases are TGCGCCAGCAGCCAGATAACAGGGTTGAACACTGAAGCTTTCTTT. Residues: CASSQITGLNTEAFF. Complete variable domain (other parts from reference TRBV5-1 and TRBJ1-1): KAGVTQTPRYLIKTRGQQVTLSCSPISGHRSVSWYQQTPGQGLQFLFEYFSETQRNKGNFPGRFSGRQFSNSRSEMNVSTLELGDSALYLCASSQITGLNTEAFFGQGTRLTVV.